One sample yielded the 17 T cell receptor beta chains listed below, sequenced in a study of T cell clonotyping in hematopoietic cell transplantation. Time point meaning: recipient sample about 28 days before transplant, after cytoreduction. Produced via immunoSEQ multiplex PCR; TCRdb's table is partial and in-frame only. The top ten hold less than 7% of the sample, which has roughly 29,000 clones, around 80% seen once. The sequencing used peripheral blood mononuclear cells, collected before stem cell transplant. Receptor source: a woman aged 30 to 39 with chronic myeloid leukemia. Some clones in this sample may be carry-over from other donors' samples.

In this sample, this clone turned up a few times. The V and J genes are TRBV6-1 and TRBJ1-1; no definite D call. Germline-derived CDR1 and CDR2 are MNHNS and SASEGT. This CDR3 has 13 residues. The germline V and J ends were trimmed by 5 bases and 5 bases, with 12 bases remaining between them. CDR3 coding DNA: TGTGCCAGCAGTTTAGCCAGAAGGACTGAAGCTTTCTTT. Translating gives CASSLARRTEAFF.

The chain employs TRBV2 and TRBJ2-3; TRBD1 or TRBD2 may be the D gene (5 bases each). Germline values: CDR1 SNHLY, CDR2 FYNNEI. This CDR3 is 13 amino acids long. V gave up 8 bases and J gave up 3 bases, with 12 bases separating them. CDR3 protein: CASQGWETDTQYF. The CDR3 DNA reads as TGTGCCAGCCAGGGTTGGGAGACAGATACGCAGTATTTT.

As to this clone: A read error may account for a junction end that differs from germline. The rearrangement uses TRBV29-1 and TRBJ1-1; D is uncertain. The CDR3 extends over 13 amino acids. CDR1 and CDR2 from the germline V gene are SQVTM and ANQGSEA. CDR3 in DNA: TGCAGCGTTGAAGGGCGGGATCGGCGAGCTAGGATCTTT. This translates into CSVEGRDRRARIF.

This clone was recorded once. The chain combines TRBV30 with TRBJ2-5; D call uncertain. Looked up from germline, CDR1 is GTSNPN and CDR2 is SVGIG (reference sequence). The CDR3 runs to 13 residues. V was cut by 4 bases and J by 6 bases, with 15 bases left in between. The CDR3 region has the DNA TGTGCCTGGACCTTTGGGCCTCGTCAGACCCAGTACTTC. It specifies CAWTFGPRQTQYF.

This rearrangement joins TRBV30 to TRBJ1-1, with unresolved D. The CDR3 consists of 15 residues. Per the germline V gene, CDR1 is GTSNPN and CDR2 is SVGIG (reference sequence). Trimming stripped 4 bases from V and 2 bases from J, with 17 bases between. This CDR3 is CAWIPPHTLNTEAFF. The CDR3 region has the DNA TGTGCCTGGATCCCCCCTCACACCCTAAACACTGAAGCTTTCTTT.

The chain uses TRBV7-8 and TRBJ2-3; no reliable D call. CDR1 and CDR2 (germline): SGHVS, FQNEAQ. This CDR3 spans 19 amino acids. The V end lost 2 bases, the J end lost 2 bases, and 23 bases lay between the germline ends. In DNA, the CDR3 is TGTGCCAGCAGCTTATTTTTCCCCAGCAGGAATCGGAACACAGATACGCAGTATTTT. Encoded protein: CASSLFFPSRNRNTDTQYF.

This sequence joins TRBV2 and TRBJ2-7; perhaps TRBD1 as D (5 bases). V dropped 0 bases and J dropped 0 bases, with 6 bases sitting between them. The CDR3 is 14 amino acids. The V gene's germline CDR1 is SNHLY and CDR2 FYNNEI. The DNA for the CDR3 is TGTGCCAGCAGTGAAGCGGGGCGCTCCTACGAGCAGTACTTC. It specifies CASSEAGRSYEQYF.

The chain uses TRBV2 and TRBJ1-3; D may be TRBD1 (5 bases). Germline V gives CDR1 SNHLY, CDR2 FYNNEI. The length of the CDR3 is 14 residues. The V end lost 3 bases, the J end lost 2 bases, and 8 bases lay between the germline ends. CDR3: CASSDRGPGNTIYF. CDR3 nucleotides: TGTGCCAGCAGTGATCGGGGCCCTGGAAACACCATATATTTT.

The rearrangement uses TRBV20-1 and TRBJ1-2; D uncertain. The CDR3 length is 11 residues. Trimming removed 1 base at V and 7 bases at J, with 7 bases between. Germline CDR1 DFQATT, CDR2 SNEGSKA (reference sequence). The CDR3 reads CSARVQFGYTF. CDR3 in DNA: TGCAGTGCTAGAGTTCAGTTTGGCTACACCTTC.

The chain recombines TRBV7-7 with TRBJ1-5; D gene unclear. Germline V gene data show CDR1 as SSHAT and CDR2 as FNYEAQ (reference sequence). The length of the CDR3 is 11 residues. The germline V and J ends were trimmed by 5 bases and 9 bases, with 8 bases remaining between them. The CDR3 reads CASSIPRPQHF. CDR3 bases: TGTGCCAGCAGCATCCCTCGGCCCCAGCATTTT.

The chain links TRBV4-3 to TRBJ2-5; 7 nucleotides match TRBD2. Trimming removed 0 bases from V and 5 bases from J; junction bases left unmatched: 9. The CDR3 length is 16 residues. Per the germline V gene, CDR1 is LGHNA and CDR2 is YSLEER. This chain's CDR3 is CASSQEHQGGRETQYF. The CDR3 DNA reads TGCGCCAGCAGCCAAGAGCACCAGGGAGGGCGCGAGACCCAGTACTTC.

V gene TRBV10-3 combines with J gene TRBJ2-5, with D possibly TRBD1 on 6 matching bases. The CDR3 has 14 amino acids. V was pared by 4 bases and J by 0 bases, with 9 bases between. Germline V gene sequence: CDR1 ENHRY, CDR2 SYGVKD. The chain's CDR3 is CAISAWGHQETQYF. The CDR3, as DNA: TGTGCCATCAGTGCTTGGGGGCACCAAGAGACCCAGTACTTC.

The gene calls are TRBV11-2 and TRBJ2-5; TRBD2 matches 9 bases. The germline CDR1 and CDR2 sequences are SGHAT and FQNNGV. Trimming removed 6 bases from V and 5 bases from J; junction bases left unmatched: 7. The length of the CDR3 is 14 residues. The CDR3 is CASRGLAGLETQYF. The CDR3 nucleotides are TGTGCCAGCAGGGGCCTAGCGGGGTTGGAGACCCAGTACTTC. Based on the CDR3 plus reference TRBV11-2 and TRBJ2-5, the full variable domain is EAGVAQSPRYKIIEKRQSVAFWCNPISGHATLYWYQQILGQGPKLLIQFQNNGVVDDSQLPKDRFSAERLKGVDSTLKIQPAKLEDSAVYLCASRGLAGLETQYFGPGTRLLVL.

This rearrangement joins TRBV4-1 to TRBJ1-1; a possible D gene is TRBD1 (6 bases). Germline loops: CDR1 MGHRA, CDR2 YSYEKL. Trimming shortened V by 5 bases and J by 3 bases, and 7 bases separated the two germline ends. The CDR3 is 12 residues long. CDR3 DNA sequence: TGCGCCAGCAGCTACAGGGACACTGAAGCTTTCTTT. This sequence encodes CASSYRDTEAFF.

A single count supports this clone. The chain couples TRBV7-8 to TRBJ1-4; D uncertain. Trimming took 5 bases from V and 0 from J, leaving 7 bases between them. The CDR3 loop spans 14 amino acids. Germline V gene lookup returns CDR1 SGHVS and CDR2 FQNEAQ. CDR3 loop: CASSRGSTNEKLFF. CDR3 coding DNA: TGTGCCAGCAGCCGGGGATCAACTAATGAAAAACTGTTTTTT.

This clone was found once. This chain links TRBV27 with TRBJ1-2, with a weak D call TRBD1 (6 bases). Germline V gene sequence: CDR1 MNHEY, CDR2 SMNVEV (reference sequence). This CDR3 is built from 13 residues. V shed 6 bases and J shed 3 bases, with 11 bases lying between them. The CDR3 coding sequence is TGTGCCAGCAGCCTAGGACAGTACTATGGCTACACCTTC. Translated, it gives CASSLGQYYGYTF.

The CDR3 protein is CASSLFTDTQYF. The DNA for the CDR3 is TGTGCCAGCAGTTTATTTACAGATACGCAGTATTTT. The V and J genes are TRBV28 and TRBJ2-3; no clear D gene. Germline V lookup: CDR1 MDHEN, CDR2 SYDVKM. V was pared by 1 base and J by 3 bases, with 2 bases between. The CDR3 has 12 amino acids. Filled out from reference TRBV28 and TRBJ2-3, the complete variable domain reads DVKVTQSSRYLVKRTGEKVFLECVQDMDHENMFWYRQDPGLGLRLIYFSYDVKMKEKGDIPEGYSVSREKKERFSLILESASTNQTSMYLCASSLFTDTQYFGPGTRLTVL.